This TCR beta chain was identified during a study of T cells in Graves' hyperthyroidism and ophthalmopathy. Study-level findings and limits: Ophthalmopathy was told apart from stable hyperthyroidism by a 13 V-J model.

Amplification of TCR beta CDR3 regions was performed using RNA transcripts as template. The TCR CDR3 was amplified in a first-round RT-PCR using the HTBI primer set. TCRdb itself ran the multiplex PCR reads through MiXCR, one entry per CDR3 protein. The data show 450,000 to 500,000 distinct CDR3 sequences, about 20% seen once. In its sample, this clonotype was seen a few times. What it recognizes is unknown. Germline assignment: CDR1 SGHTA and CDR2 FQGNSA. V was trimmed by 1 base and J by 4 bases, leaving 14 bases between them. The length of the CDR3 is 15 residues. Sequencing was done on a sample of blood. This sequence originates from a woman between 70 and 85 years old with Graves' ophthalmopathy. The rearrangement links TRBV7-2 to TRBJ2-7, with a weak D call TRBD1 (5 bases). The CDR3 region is CASSLGQGPFYEQYF. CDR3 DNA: TGTGCCAGCAGCTTAGGGCAGGGCCCTTTTTACGAGCAGTACTTC. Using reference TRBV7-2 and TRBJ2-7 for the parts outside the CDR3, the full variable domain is GAGVSQSPSNKVTEKGKDVELRCDPISGHTALYWYRQSLGQGLEFLIYFQGNSAPDKSGLPSDRFSAERTGGSVSTLTIQRTQQEDSAVYLCASSLGQGPFYEQYFGPGTRLTVT.